One TCR beta chain is described in this entry. Its specific antigen is unknown. Base qualities are missing; no much larger clone stands one base away. The immunoSEQ Assay, a bias-controlled multiplex PCR, was used to amplify TCRbeta CDR3 regions from genomic DNA. As for how the authors treated the data: The number of nucleated cells in each sample was estimated by amplification of reference gene primers within the assay. To quantify the absolute abundance of each unique TCRbeta CDR3 rearrangement, sequence reads were collapsed and filtered. For each sample, productive Simpson clonality was calculated as the square root of Simpson's diversity index over productive rearrangements. In TCRdb, the immuneACCESS table is reduced to in-frame sequences with V and J assigned. These tables do not hold every clone; where another copy was compared, an unresolved V gene accounts for under half, and the others remain unexplained. V and J calls and clone size are as listed in that table; D and trimming were resolved from the DNA. The sample data list around 120,000 clones, and around 87% of these were observed just once. Just under 30% of the sample comes from the top ten.

Trimming costs V 1 base and J 3 bases, and their ends lie 4 bases apart. Taken from the germline V gene (reference sequence), the CDR1 and CDR2 loops are LGHDT and YNNKEL. Measured from the cysteine to the phenylalanine, the CDR3 is 12 residues long. The kept DNA is CDR3 alone, 36 bases in frame from the first base. The data were obtained in a study of blood T cell repertoires in COVID-19 (dated by TCRdb to 2020 to 2022). Background for the entire study: Collaborator samples came from the United States, Italy and Spain and covered acute and convalescent phases of COVID-19. A freely available public database, intended as a resource for researchers studying the immune response to SARS-CoV-2, is where the repertoires were released. Sample metadata almost always included a de-identified subject ID, COVID-19 status, age in years and sex. Where available, HLA class I and class II types were obtained from metadata supplied by the sample provider rather than from assay-based typing. The samples were drawn from two sources: the first 160 participants of the ongoing ImmuneRACE study, and fewer than 1,500 subjects contributed by 6 global collaborators. Deeply sampled blood TCRbeta repertoires from subjects exposed to, actively infected with, or recovered from COVID-19 were included in the dataset. The prospective study material was composed of cDNA or gDNA derived from T cells, B-cell-depleted T cells, or PBMCs. General study outcomes and caveats: The amount of clinical and demographic metadata varied by source and participant and was provided uncurated.

The collaborating institutions used their own protocols to collect whole blood in K2EDTA tubes. For TCRbeta analysis, collaborator samples were shipped as frozen whole blood, as isolated PBMCs, or as DNA extracted from either sample type. The sample consisted of peripheral blood. This chain joins TRBV3-1 (or the pseudogene TRBV3-2) to TRBJ2-7, with no D gene named confidently. This sequence originates from a woman between 65 and 79 years old with acute or convalescent COVID-19. The nucleotide sequence is given as TGTGCCAGCAGCCAAGGAGACTACGAGCAGTACTTC. Its translation reads: CASSQGDYEQYF.